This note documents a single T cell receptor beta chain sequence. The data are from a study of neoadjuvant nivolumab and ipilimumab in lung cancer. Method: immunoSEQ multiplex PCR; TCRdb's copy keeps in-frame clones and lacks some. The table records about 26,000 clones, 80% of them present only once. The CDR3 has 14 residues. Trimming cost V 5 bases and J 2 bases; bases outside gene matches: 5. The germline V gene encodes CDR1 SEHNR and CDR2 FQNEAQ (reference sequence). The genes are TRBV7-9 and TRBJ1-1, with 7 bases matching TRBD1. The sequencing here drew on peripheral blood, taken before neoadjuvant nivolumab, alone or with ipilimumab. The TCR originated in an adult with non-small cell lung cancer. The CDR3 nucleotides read TGTGCCAGCAGCGTGACAGGGTCAAACACTGAAGCTTTCTTT. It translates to CASSVTGSNTEAFF.